The rows below give T cell receptor beta chains drawn from one sample of a study of CD8 T cells in ankylosing spondylitis. MiXCR, applied by TCRdb to the 5' RACE reads, yields one record per CDR3 protein. The top ten clones hold around 3% of a sample with about 130,000 distinct CDR3 sequences, roughly 15% of them seen once. Material: blood, either unsorted or a sorted T cell fraction (not recorded which). Every receptor here comes from a female donor with ankylosing spondylitis or in good health (not recorded which). Each CDR3 is given with its conserved first and last residue. D genes are given only for firm matches. Clone size is shown for a subset of rows, as once, few, many or a class of expanded clone.

>TRBJ1-5|.|.|15|TRBV2
CASSGGSTRDQPQHF
TGTGCCAGCAGTGGAGGGAGTACCCGAGATCAGCCCCAGCATTTT
>TRBJ2-2|TRBD1|many|12|TRBV11-3
CASRSTGGMLFF
TGTGCCAGCAGGTCGACAGGGGGCATGCTGTTTTTT
>TRBJ1-2|.|few|11|TRBV29-1
CSIGQSGGYTF
TGCAGCATTGGCCAGAGTGGTGGCTACACCTTC
>TRBJ2-6|.|few|15|TRBV10-3
CAITSTESGANVLTF
TGTGCCATCACCTCAACAGAGTCTGGGGCCAACGTCCTGACTTTC
>TRBJ2-6|.|many|15|TRBV11-2
CASSYPGSGANVLTF
TGTGCCAGCAGCTACCCCGGGTCTGGGGCCAACGTCCTGACTTTC
>TRBJ2-1|TRBD2|many|15|TRBV10-3
CAISVVGGSYNEQFF
TGTGCCATCAGTGTTGTGGGGGGGTCCTACAATGAGCAGTTCTTC
>TRBJ2-7|TRBD2|many|15|TRBV20-1
CSARGNLAGNYEQYF
TGCAGTGCTAGAGGAAACCTAGCGGGGAACTACGAGCAGTACTTC
>TRBJ2-1|.|few|19|TRBV12-3/TRBV12-4
CASSAIDRAPRSSYNEQFF
TGTGCCAGCAGTGCTATAGATAGGGCTCCGAGGAGCTCCTACAATGAGCAGTTCTTC
>TRBJ2-1|.|.|13|TRBV18
CASSPSQYNEQFF
TGTGCCAGCTCACCAAGTCAGTACAATGAGCAGTTCTTC
>TRBJ2-5|.|many|14|TRBV20-1
CSADTRLRQETQYF
TGCAGTGCCGACACCAGACTACGGCAAGAGACCCAGTACTTC
>TRBJ1-5|TRBD1|.|14|TRBV12-3/TRBV12-4
CASSRDRVRQPQHF
TGTGCCAGCAGTCGGGACAGGGTGCGTCAGCCCCAGCATTTT
>TRBJ2-2|TRBD2|few|17|TRBV12-3/TRBV12-4
CASSWGLAGGKTGELFF
TGTGCCAGCAGTTGGGGACTAGCGGGAGGAAAAACCGGGGAGCTGTTTTTT
>TRBJ2-2|TRBD1|few|16|TRBV12-5
CASGLPGGAVAGELFF
TGTGCTAGTGGTTTGCCAGGGGGCGCGGTCGCCGGGGAGCTGTTTTTT
>TRBJ2-4|.|.|15|TRBV27
CASSPWLLAKNIQYF
TGTGCCAGCAGCCCCTGGCTTCTAGCCAAAAACATTCAGTACTTC
>TRBJ2-1|TRBD2|few|15|TRBV29-1
CSVVGRETTYNEQFF
TGCAGCGTTGTCGGGCGGGAGACGACCTACAATGAGCAGTTCTTC
>TRBJ1-1|TRBD1|many|14|TRBV20-1
CSAGRWGQDTEAFF
TGCAGTGCTGGAAGGTGGGGACAGGACACTGAAGCTTTCTTT